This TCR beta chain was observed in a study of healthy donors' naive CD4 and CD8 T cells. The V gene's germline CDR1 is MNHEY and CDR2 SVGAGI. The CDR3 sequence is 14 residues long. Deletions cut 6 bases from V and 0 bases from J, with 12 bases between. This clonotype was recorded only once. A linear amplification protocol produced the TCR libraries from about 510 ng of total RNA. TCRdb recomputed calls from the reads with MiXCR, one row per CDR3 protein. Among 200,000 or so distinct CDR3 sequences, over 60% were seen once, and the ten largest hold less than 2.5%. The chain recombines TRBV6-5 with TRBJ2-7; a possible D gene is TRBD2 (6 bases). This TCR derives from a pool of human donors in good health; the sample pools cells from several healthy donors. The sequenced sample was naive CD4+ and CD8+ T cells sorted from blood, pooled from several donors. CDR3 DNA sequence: TGTGCCAGCAGGCCTCCGGGAGACTCCTACGAGCAGTACTTC. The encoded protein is CASRPPGDSYEQYF.